The 18 T cell receptor beta chains below were found in one sample sequenced in a study of response to subunit inactivated influenza vaccine. In TCRdb, the RT-PCR reads were re-called with MiXCR into one record per CDR3 protein. The sample lists more than 450,000 distinct CDR3 sequences, about 11% occurring once. Sequenced material: PBMCs from blood, taken on the day of vaccination. These receptors were obtained from a man aged 50-60 years who received an inactivated influenza vaccine.

At least ten counts were recorded for this clonotype. This chain links TRBV10-3 with TRBJ1-1, with TRBD1 matching 8 bases. V shed 0 bases and J 9 bases; nucleotides not matched to a gene: 3. Germline-derived CDR1 and CDR2 are ENHRY and SYGVKD. The CDR3 covers 13 residues. CDR3 sequence (DNA): TGTGCCATCAGTGAGTCGGCCAGGGGGCAAGCTTTCTTT. Translated: CAISESARGQAFF.

The chain employs TRBV9 and TRBJ2-3, with 12 positions matching TRBD2. V lost 4 bases and J lost 1; bases outside the gene matches: 10. This CDR3 has 18 residues. Germline assignment: CDR1 SGDLS and CDR2 YYNGEE. Written as DNA, the CDR3 is TGTGCCAGCAGCAGTCCTAGCGGGAGGGCCCTCCGCACAGATACGCAGTATTTT. This translates into CASSSPSGRALRTDTQYF.

This clonotype was seen a few times. V gene TRBV5-1 combines with J gene TRBJ1-5; no clear D. The V and J ends lost 4 bases and 2 bases respectively, with 13 bases between them. Germline V gives CDR1 SGHRS, CDR2 YFSETQ. The CDR3 has 15 residues. The CDR3 loop reads CASSPRGGGNQPQHF. CDR3 bases: TGCGCCAGCAGCCCACGGGGTGGTGGCAATCAGCCCCAGCATTTT.

This clonotype was seen repeatedly, ten times or more. The chain combines TRBV29-1 with TRBJ2-5, with D hard to call. CDR3 length: 15 amino acids. Per the germline V gene, CDR1 is SQVTM and CDR2 is ANQGSEA. Trimming took 1 base from V and 2 from J, leaving 14 bases between them. CDR3 in amino acids: CSVEAGSLTQETQYF. The CDR3 region has the DNA TGCAGCGTTGAAGCCGGGTCCCTAACGCAAGAGACCCAGTACTTC.

This clonotype has more than one count but fewer than ten. V usage is TRBV12-3 or TRBV12-4 and J usage is TRBJ2-5, with 11 bases identical to TRBD2. This CDR3 is built from 16 residues. With 6 bases clipped from V and 2 bases from J, the junction kept 8 bases outside the gene matches. CDR3 sequence: CASSRGSGGEQETQYF. The DNA of the CDR3 is TGTGCCAGCAGCAGGGGTAGCGGGGGGGAACAAGAGACCCAGTACTTC.

This clonotype was counted between two and nine times. This chain joins TRBV29-1 and TRBJ2-5; D is ambiguous. This CDR3 contains 12 residues. With 3 bases removed from V and 5 bases from J, the gap between germline ends came to 10 bases. Germline CDR1 and CDR2: SQVTM and ANQGSEA. The CDR3 sequence is CSVETNPETQYF. The CDR3 bases are TGCAGCGTTGAGACCAATCCGGAGACCCAGTACTTC.

Ten or more counts support this clonotype. This rearrangement joins TRBV28 to TRBJ1-4; D ambiguous. Trimming stripped 5 bases from V and 0 bases from J, with 13 bases between. In germline, CDR1 is MDHEN, CDR2 SYDVKM. The CDR3 has 16 amino acids. The CDR3 sequence is CASSVGTETTNEKLFF. The CDR3, as DNA: TGTGCCAGCAGTGTGGGAACAGAGACAACTAATGAAAAACTGTTTTTT.

This chain links TRBV20-1 with TRBJ1-4; the D gene is possibly TRBD1 (5 bases). CDR1 and CDR2 from the germline V gene are DFQATT and SNEGSKA (reference sequence). Deletions cut 2 bases from V and 4 bases from J, with 11 bases between. There are 14 residues in the CDR3. Here the CDR3 DNA reads TGCAGTGCTAGACGGGGCAGGAGTAATGAAAAACTGTTTTTT. Translation: CSARRGRSNEKLFF.

This clonotype was observed a few times. This chain connects TRBV7-2 to TRBJ2-7; D perhaps matches TRBD2 (5 bases). Germline CDR1 reads SGHTA; CDR2 reads FQGNSA. Between the trimmed V and J ends, which lost 4 bases and 4 bases, there was a span of 14 bases. The CDR3 contains 14 residues. The CDR3 here is CASSSQFRGYEQYF. CDR3 DNA sequence: TGTGCCAGCAGCTCCCAGTTCCGGGGTTACGAGCAGTACTTC.

This clonotype was seen only a few times. This chain's CDR3 is CASSPPRGGPSTDTQYF. DNA of the CDR3: TGTGCCAGCAGTCCACCCCGGGGCGGTCCGAGCACAGATACGCAGTATTTT. This chain joins TRBV7-2 and TRBJ2-3, with D perhaps TRBD1 or TRBD2 (5 bases each). Germline CDR1 SGHTA, CDR2 FQGNSA. The V and J ends lost 6 bases and 0 bases respectively, with 19 bases between them. The CDR3 loop spans 17 amino acids. The whole variable domain, filled in from reference TRBV7-2 and TRBJ2-3, reads GAGVSQSPSNKVTEKGKDVELRCDPISGHTALYWYRQSLGQGLEFLIYFQGNSAPDKSGLPSDRFSAERTGGSVSTLTIQRTQQEDSAVYLCASSPPRGGPSTDTQYFGPGTRLTVL.

The chain joins TRBV4-3 to TRBJ1-1, with TRBD1 matching 9 bases. This CDR3 is built from 15 residues. In germline, CDR1 is LGHNA, CDR2 YSLEER. V dropped 5 bases and J dropped 7; count of bases not matched to a gene: 11. As DNA, the CDR3 is TGCGCCAGCAGCACCCACCTTAAGGACAGGGGTGAAGCTTTCTTT. Its protein is CASSTHLKDRGEAFF.

The rearrangement uses TRBV20-1 and TRBJ1-1, with 8 bases aligning to TRBD1. Per germline, CDR1 DFQATT and CDR2 SNEGSKA (reference sequence). V was clipped by 6 bases and J by 5 bases; unmatched bases: 14. The length of the CDR3 is 15 residues. The CDR3 nucleotides are TGCAGTGCCCCGTACCCGGGGACAGGAGGGACTGAAGCTTTCTTT. Translation gives CSAPYPGTGGTEAFF.

The rearrangement joins TRBV6-2 or TRBV6-3 to TRBJ1-5, with TRBD1 as a possible D gene (5 bases). Germline CDR1 reads MNHEY; CDR2 reads SVGEGT. Trimming cost V 7 bases and J 6 bases, with 16 bases left between them. The CDR3 is 14 residues long. CDR3: CASNVGVLAQPQHF. CDR3 DNA sequence: TGTGCCAGCAACGTAGGGGTTTTGGCTCAGCCCCAGCATTTT.

This clonotype has only a few counts. The chain joins TRBV20-1 to TRBJ1-1; 7 bases match TRBD1. Germline CDR1 reads DFQATT; CDR2 reads SNEGSKA (reference sequence). The CDR3 contains 13 residues. Germline trimming cut 4 bases from V and 0 bases from J; bases unmatched to any gene: 2. CDR3: CSANRGMNTEAFF. The CDR3, as DNA: TGCAGTGCTAACAGGGGAATGAACACTGAAGCTTTCTTT.

The V gene is TRBV29-1, the J gene TRBJ2-1; no definite D call. Germline V CDR1 and CDR2: SQVTM, ANQGSEA. This CDR3 comprises 12 residues. Trimming took 3 bases from V and 10 from J, leaving 13 bases between them. CDR3: CSVDGGATEQFF. DNA of the CDR3: TGCAGCGTTGATGGCGGAGCCACCGAGCAGTTCTTC.

This clonotype was counted only a few times. The chain has TRBV5-6 and TRBJ1-2; 7 bases line up with TRBD1. V shed 3 bases and J 2 bases; nucleotides not matched to a gene: 7. Per the germline V gene, CDR1 is SGHDT and CDR2 is YYEEEE. The CDR3 has 15 residues. Here the CDR3 DNA reads TGTGCCAGCAGCTCAACGGGACAGACGAACTATGGCTACACCTTC. Amino acid sequence: CASSSTGQTNYGYTF.

This clonotype has just a few counts. J is TRBJ2-3 and V is TRBV12-3 or TRBV12-4, with no clear D. This CDR3 region has 16 residues. Trimming left V 6 bases short and J 0 bases short, with 16 bases between. As DNA, the CDR3 is TGTGCCAGCAGGCCCCCAGGTGTTGCTAGCACAGATACGCAGTATTTT. Translated: CASRPPGVASTDTQYF.

The chain has TRBV10-1 and TRBJ2-5; possible D gene TRBD2, 6 bases. Germline loops: CDR1 WNHNN, CDR2 SYGVQD (reference sequence). The germline V and J ends were trimmed by 8 bases and 3 bases, with 25 bases remaining between them. The CDR3 extends over 17 amino acids. Here the CDR3 DNA reads TGCGCCAGCCCAGAAGAGGGGTGGAGGGAGAAGGAAGAGACCCAGTACTTC. It translates to CASPEEGWREKEETQYF.